This T cell receptor (beta chain) was documented in a study of T cell repertoires in cytomegalovirus infection. Background on the study: Carrying CMV and the relevant HLA type showed in public TCR beta signatures.

General study results and limits: Dominating the ex vivo response were HLA-C-restricted CMV-specific TCR beta clonotypes. Frequencies of public TCR beta families were cumulated, and this identified carriers of CMV plus the relevant HLA.

The CDR3 totals 16 residues. The germline V and J ends were trimmed by 0 bases and 2 bases, with 9 bases remaining between them. Germline-derived CDR1 and CDR2 are SGHNT and YYREEE (reference sequence). Via MiXCR, TCRdb re-called the reads, giving one row per CDR3 protein. The sample contains 650,000 to 850,000 distinct CDR3 sequences, roughly 28% of which appear only once. Remarks on this clonotype: The antigen remains undetermined.

Sequenced here: cultured CD8+ T cells from PBMCs, sampled from culture after CMV antigen stimulation. The sequence was collected from a human donor in good health (CMV status not recorded). Some clones in this sample may be carry-over from other donors' samples. This chain links TRBV5-4 with TRBJ2-6; a possible D gene is TRBD2 (5 bases). The CDR3 DNA follows: TGTGCCAGCAGCTTGGCCACGGGGACTGGGGCCAACGTCCTGACTTTC. It codes for CASSLATGTGANVLTF.